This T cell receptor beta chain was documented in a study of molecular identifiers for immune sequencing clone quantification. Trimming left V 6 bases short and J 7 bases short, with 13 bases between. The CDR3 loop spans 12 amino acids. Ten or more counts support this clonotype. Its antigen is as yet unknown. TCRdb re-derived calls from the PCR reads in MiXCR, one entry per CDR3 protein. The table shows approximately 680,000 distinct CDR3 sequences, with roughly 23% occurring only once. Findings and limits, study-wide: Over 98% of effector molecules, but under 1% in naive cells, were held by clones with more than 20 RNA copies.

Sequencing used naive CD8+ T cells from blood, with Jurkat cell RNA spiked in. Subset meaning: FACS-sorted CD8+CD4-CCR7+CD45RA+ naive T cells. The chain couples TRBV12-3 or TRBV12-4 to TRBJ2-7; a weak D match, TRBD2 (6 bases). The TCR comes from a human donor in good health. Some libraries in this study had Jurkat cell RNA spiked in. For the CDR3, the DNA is TGTGCCAGCAGAGTTGGAGGGGAAGAGCAGTACTTC. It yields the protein CASRVGGEEQYF.